This T cell receptor (beta chain) was retrieved from a study of blood T cell repertoires in COVID-19. Study-wide background: Samples came from the United States, Italy and Spain, spanning acute and convalescent COVID-19.

Cohort allocation depended upon clinical history that participants reported. Exposed participants came across a COVID-19 case within 2 weeks before study entry. In germline, CDR1 is SGHVS, CDR2 FQNEAQ. The length of the CDR3 is 16 residues. V lost 4 bases and J lost 11, with 21 bases in between. Per the study methods: Using reference gene primer amplification, nucleated cell counts were estimated. Method: immunoSEQ multiplex PCR; TCRdb's copy keeps in-frame clones and lacks some. V and J calls and clone size come straight from that table; D and trimming were deduced from the DNA. The table has about 220,000 clones, 83% seen once; the top ten hold approximately 5%.

The sequenced material came from PBMCs or T cells enriched from blood (not recorded which). The TCR comes from a woman in her forties or fifties who had been exposed to COVID-19. V gene TRBV7-8 combines with J gene TRBJ1-6; a weak D match, TRBD1 (6 bases). The chain's CDR3 is CASSYPTGGGRAPLHF. DNA of the CDR3: TGTGCCAGCAGCTACCCGACAGGAGGTGGGAGGGCACCCCTCCACTTT.